A selection of T cell receptor beta chains follows, all from one sample in a study of response to subunit inactivated influenza vaccine. TCRdb re-analysed the RT-PCR reads in MiXCR, keeping a single row per CDR3 protein. Here the sample spans under 500,000 distinct CDR3 sequences, roughly 11% being singletons. The input for sequencing was PBMCs from blood, taken more than 35 days after vaccination. The origin of the receptors is a man aged 45-60 years who received an inactivated influenza vaccine. Both conserved end residues are part of each CDR3. Fields, in order: clone size, J gene, V gene, CDR3 protein. Size tells how often a clone was seen (once, few, many) or the class of an expanded clone, and some rows leave it out.

. TRBJ1-1 TRBV6-1 CASRLDRGWGTEAFF
few TRBJ2-7 TRBV10-3 CAISESGQGGYEQYF
. TRBJ2-5 TRBV5-1 CASSLGGLADQETQYF
. TRBJ2-5 TRBV5-1 CASRPPGGETQYF
. TRBJ2-7 TRBV12-3/TRBV12-4 CASTSTGNPYEQYF
few TRBJ1-1 TRBV20-1 CSALWSTEAFF
. TRBJ2-2 TRBV7-2 CASSSAGDNTGELFF
many TRBJ1-1 TRBV20-1 CSASQGPMNTEAFF
few TRBJ2-5 TRBV7-3 CASSWGTSPQYF
few TRBJ2-1 TRBV11-2 CASSLVLSGGGSYNEQFF
few TRBJ1-4 TRBV6-2/TRBV6-3 CASSYSIATNEKLFF
few TRBJ2-7 TRBV7-8 CASSLKRVSSYEQYF
few TRBJ2-1 TRBV7-3 CASSSGTSGYEQFF
few TRBJ2-4 TRBV12-3/TRBV12-4 CASRPSGGSIQYF
many TRBJ2-4 TRBV4-3 CASSQDHGTVAKNIQYF
. TRBJ1-2 TRBV5-1 CASSPQGADYGYTF
. TRBJ2-1 TRBV7-9 CASRSNGLAGAREQFF
. TRBJ1-6 TRBV25-1 CASSSGGGSPLHF
many TRBJ1-5 TRBV12-3/TRBV12-4 CASSLGQGQPQHF
many TRBJ2-3 TRBV20-1 CSARGQGGRAADTQYF
many TRBJ1-6 TRBV10-2 CASILLDRGPLGRPLHF
. TRBJ2-1 TRBV19 CASSIAESSYNEQFF
many TRBJ2-2 TRBV12-3/TRBV12-4 CASSLSRIANTGELFF
. TRBJ1-1 TRBV20-1 CSARGDRRGAEAFF
few TRBJ1-1 TRBV5-1 CASSLGPGQGRNTEAFF
few TRBJ2-7 TRBV4-3 CASSQGDSPTYEQYF
. TRBJ2-1 TRBV28 CASSLWGGWGWQFF